Each of the 16 T cell receptor beta chains below was sequenced from the same sample in a study of CD8 T cells in ankylosing spondylitis. General study results and limits: Characteristic of ankylosing spondylitis blood, it appeared, was a TCR beta motif comprising several highly homologous variants.

TCRdb re-derived calls from the 5' RACE reads in MiXCR, one entry per CDR3 protein. The sample lists around 490,000 distinct CDR3 sequences; 5.3% were seen once. These receptors are not linked to any known antigen. Sequencing was performed on blood, either unsorted or a sorted T cell fraction (not recorded which). These receptors were collected from a male donor with ankylosing spondylitis.

This clonotype has just a few counts. V is TRBV4-1 and J is TRBJ2-7, with a tentative D call TRBD1 (6 bases). Per the germline V gene, CDR1 is MGHRA and CDR2 is YSYEKL. Deletions cut 6 bases from V and 0 bases from J, with 12 bases between. This CDR3 is built from 14 residues. The CDR3 loop reads CASRKDRGSYEQYF. The DNA of the CDR3 is TGCGCCAGCAGAAAGGACAGAGGCTCCTACGAGCAGTACTTC.

This chain uses TRBV2 with TRBJ1-2; D possibly corresponds to TRBD1 (5 bases). The CDR3 is 14 residues long. Trimming took off 1 base at V and 6 bases at J, with 12 bases between the two ends. Germline values: CDR1 SNHLY, CDR2 FYNNEI. The chain's CDR3 is CASSEVGRGDGYTF. In nucleotides, the CDR3 is TGTGCCAGCAGTGAAGTCGGTAGGGGCGATGGCTACACCTTC.

V gene TRBV19 combines with J gene TRBJ2-1, with TRBD2 as a possible D gene (7 bases). Germline-derived CDR1 and CDR2 are LNHDA and SQIVND (reference sequence). The CDR3 contains 16 residues. Trimming stripped 3 bases from V and 8 bases from J, with 20 bases between. In DNA, the CDR3 is TGTGCCAGTAGTATGAGCGGGACACCCGAAAGCGATGAGCAGTTCTTC. Translation: CASSMSGTPESDEQFF.

This clonotype was seen ten or more times. The chain carries TRBV10-3 and TRBJ2-6; 7 bases match TRBD1. Trimming took 6 bases from V and 1 from J; bases not matched to a gene: 9. CDR1 and CDR2 (germline): ENHRY, SYGVKD. This CDR3 is 17 amino acids long. CDR3 protein: CAIRDRELRSGANVLTF. In nucleotides, the CDR3 is TGTGCCATCAGAGACAGGGAGCTGCGATCTGGGGCCAACGTCCTGACTTTC.

This clonotype was picked up a small number of times. CDR3 nucleotide sequence: TGCGCCAGCAGCTCCCTGACGGCGGGCGGTACTGGGCAGTACTTC. Protein product: CASSSLTAGGTGQYF. This chain links TRBV5-1 with TRBJ2-7; a possible D gene is TRBD2 (5 bases). Trimming shortened V by 3 bases and J by 9 bases, and 22 bases separated the two germline ends. The germline gives CDR1 SGHRS, CDR2 YFSETQ. This CDR3 is 15 amino acids long.

There are many counts of this clonotype. Written as DNA, the CDR3 is TGCAGTGCTAGAGTGGACCCTGGGCAAAACATTCAGTACTTC. Its translation is CSARVDPGQNIQYF. This chain connects TRBV20-1 to TRBJ2-4, with no clear D. Germline assignment: CDR1 DFQATT and CDR2 SNEGSKA (reference sequence). With 1 base removed from V and 5 bases from J, the gap between germline ends came to 12 bases. The CDR3 is 14 residues long.

This clonotype was seen a few times. The V and J genes are TRBV7-2 and TRBJ1-5; D is possibly TRBD1 (6 bases). Germline V lookup: CDR1 SGHTA, CDR2 FQGNSA. The CDR3 totals 17 residues. V was trimmed by 4 bases and J by 4 bases, leaving 20 bases between them. CDR3 residues: CASSSWTAGGLNQPQHF. The DNA of the CDR3 is TGTGCCAGCAGCTCATGGACAGCCGGGGGCCTTAATCAGCCCCAGCATTTT. Full variable domain (rest looked up from reference TRBV7-2 and TRBJ1-5): GAGVSQSPSNKVTEKGKDVELRCDPISGHTALYWYRQSLGQGLEFLIYFQGNSAPDKSGLPSDRFSAERTGGSVSTLTIQRTQQEDSAVYLCASSSWTAGGLNQPQHFGDGTRLSIL.

Ten or more counts support this clonotype. V usage is TRBV6-1 and J usage is TRBJ1-2, with D unclear. Germline V gene lookup returns CDR1 MNHNS and CDR2 SASEGT. The CDR3 is made up of 14 amino acids. Trimming took off 0 bases at V and 7 bases at J, with 12 bases between the two ends. The CDR3 DNA reads as TGTGCCAGCAGTGAAGCATATGCTTGGGGTGGCTACACCTTC. Translating gives CASSEAYAWGGYTF.

This clonotype has only a few counts. This chain connects TRBV7-2 to TRBJ2-3, with a weak D call TRBD2 (5 bases). The CDR3 loop spans 14 amino acids. Germline V CDR1 and CDR2: SGHTA, FQGNSA. V was clipped by 3 bases and J by 4 bases, with 11 bases between them. CDR3 sequence reads: CASSFRTGPDTQYF. The CDR3 coding sequence is TGTGCCAGCAGCTTTCGGACTGGCCCAGATACGCAGTATTTT. The whole variable domain, remainder taken from reference TRBV7-2 and TRBJ2-3, is GAGVSQSPSNKVTEKGKDVELRCDPISGHTALYWYRQSLGQGLEFLIYFQGNSAPDKSGLPSDRFSAERTGGSVSTLTIQRTQQEDSAVYLCASSFRTGPDTQYFGPGTRLTVL.

Ten or more counts support this clonotype. V usage is TRBV12-3 or TRBV12-4 and J usage is TRBJ2-2, with D perhaps assigned TRBD1 or TRBD2 (5 bases each). The CDR3 contains 14 residues. V dropped 2 bases and J dropped 6 bases, with 10 bases sitting between them. For the CDR3, the DNA is TGTGCCAGCAGTTTACTCCGAGGGGCCGGGGAGCTGTTTTTT. This codes for CASSLLRGAGELFF.

There are many counts of this clonotype. The chain is built from TRBV7-2 and TRBJ2-4; a weak D match, TRBD1 (5 bases). Per the germline V gene, CDR1 is SGHTA and CDR2 is FQGNSA. This CDR3 is 15 amino acids long. Trimming left V 4 bases short and J 3 bases short, with 13 bases between. CDR3: CASSYHHRIKNIQYF. The CDR3 coding sequence is TGTGCCAGCAGCTACCACCACAGGATCAAAAACATTCAGTACTTC.

On this clonotype: At one boundary the junction diverges from the germline segment, which might be a read error. This rearrangement joins TRBV20-1 to TRBJ2-2; TRBD2 agrees at 11 bases. The CDR3 has 16 amino acids. Germline values: CDR1 DFQATT, CDR2 SNEGSKA (reference sequence). The CDR3 nucleotides read TGCTGTGCTAGCCCTACTAGCGGGGGGAACACCGGGGAGCTGTTTTTT. Protein: CCASPTSGGNTGELFF.

This clonotype was detected ten times or more. The gene calls are TRBV30 and TRBJ1-2, with D unresolved. Germline values: CDR1 GTSNPN, CDR2 SVGIG (reference sequence). V lost 0 bases and J 6 bases, leaving 8 bases between the germline ends. CDR3 length equals 12 residues. CDR3 amino acids: CAWSVYLHGYTF. The DNA for the CDR3 is TGTGCCTGGAGTGTATACTTACATGGCTACACCTTC.

This clonotype was detected a few times. The chain combines TRBV7-8 with TRBJ2-2; the D gene could be TRBD1 or TRBD2 (5 bases each). Trimming removed 0 bases at V and 7 bases at J, with 9 bases between. The CDR3 contains 14 residues. The V gene's germline CDR1 is SGHVS and CDR2 FQNEAQ. This chain's CDR3 is CASSLAGESGELFF. The CDR3, as DNA: TGTGCCAGCAGCTTAGCGGGGGAGAGCGGGGAGCTGTTTTTT.

The V and J genes are TRBV7-9 and TRBJ1-1; possibly TRBD1 for D (5 bases). Germline V lookup: CDR1 SEHNR, CDR2 FQNEAQ (reference sequence). CDR3 length: 13 residues. Trimming took off 8 bases at V and 0 bases at J, with 10 bases between the two ends. CDR3 protein: CASQGGVNTEAFF. In DNA, the CDR3 is TGTGCCAGCCAGGGTGGGGTGAACACTGAAGCTTTCTTT. Combining the CDR3 with reference TRBV7-9 and TRBJ1-1 gives the whole variable domain DTGVSQNPRHKITKRGQNVTFRCDPISEHNRLYWYRQTLGQGPEFLTYFQNEAQLEKSRLLSDRFSAERPKGSFSTLEIQRTEQGDSAMYLCASQGGVNTEAFFGQGTRLTVV.

This clonotype occurred many times. One end of the junction does not line up with germline, which may come from a read error. The chain employs TRBV5-1 and TRBJ1-5, with D possibly TRBD1 on 5 matching bases. Germline lookup yields CDR1 SGHRS and CDR2 YFSETQ. The CDR3 has 14 residues. CDR3 region: CASSLGTGNQPQHF. Written as DNA, the CDR3 is TGTGCCAGCAGCTTAGGGACGGGTAATCAGCCCCAGCATTTT.